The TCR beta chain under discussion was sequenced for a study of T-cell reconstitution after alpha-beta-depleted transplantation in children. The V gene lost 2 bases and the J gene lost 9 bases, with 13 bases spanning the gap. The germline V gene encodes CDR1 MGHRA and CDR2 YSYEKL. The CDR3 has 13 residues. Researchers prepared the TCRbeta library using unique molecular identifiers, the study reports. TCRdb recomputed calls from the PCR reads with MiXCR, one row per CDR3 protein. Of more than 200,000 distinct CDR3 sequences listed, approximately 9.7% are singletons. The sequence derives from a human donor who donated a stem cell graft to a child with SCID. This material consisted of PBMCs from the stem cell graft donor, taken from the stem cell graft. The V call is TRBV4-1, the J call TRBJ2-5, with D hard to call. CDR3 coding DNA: TGCGCCAGCAGCCAATACGGCCTATCGGCCCAGTACTTC. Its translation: CASSQYGLSAQYF.